The present T cell receptor (beta chain) was sequenced within a study of Ad26.COV2.S vaccination and SARS-CoV-2 variants. The treatment: roughly 18 received Ad26.COV2.S at low or high dose, single or two shots; roughly five received placebo; per-sample allocation not given. The investigators took samples on day 63 after the first vaccine or placebo injection. The assay was immunoSEQ multiplex PCR, and TCRdb's table has in-frame clones only and misses some. The sample has under 500,000 clones, about 90% seen once; the top ten hold approximately 1.7%. The sample here was peripheral blood, taken in a trial of Ad26.COV2.S vaccine versus placebo. This receptor was identified in a person aged 18 to 59 who received the Ad26.COV2.S COVID-19 vaccine or a placebo.

Here the CDR3 DNA reads TGTGCCAGCAGTTTAGCTAGGGGATTTGGTGGCTACACCTTC. This sequence encodes CASSLARGFGGYTF. The chain has TRBV27 and TRBJ1-2, with D maybe TRBD1 (5 bases). From germline, CDR1 is MNHEY and CDR2 SMNVEV (reference sequence). Trimming took off 2 bases at V and 7 bases at J, with 14 bases between the two ends. The CDR3 sequence is 14 residues long.